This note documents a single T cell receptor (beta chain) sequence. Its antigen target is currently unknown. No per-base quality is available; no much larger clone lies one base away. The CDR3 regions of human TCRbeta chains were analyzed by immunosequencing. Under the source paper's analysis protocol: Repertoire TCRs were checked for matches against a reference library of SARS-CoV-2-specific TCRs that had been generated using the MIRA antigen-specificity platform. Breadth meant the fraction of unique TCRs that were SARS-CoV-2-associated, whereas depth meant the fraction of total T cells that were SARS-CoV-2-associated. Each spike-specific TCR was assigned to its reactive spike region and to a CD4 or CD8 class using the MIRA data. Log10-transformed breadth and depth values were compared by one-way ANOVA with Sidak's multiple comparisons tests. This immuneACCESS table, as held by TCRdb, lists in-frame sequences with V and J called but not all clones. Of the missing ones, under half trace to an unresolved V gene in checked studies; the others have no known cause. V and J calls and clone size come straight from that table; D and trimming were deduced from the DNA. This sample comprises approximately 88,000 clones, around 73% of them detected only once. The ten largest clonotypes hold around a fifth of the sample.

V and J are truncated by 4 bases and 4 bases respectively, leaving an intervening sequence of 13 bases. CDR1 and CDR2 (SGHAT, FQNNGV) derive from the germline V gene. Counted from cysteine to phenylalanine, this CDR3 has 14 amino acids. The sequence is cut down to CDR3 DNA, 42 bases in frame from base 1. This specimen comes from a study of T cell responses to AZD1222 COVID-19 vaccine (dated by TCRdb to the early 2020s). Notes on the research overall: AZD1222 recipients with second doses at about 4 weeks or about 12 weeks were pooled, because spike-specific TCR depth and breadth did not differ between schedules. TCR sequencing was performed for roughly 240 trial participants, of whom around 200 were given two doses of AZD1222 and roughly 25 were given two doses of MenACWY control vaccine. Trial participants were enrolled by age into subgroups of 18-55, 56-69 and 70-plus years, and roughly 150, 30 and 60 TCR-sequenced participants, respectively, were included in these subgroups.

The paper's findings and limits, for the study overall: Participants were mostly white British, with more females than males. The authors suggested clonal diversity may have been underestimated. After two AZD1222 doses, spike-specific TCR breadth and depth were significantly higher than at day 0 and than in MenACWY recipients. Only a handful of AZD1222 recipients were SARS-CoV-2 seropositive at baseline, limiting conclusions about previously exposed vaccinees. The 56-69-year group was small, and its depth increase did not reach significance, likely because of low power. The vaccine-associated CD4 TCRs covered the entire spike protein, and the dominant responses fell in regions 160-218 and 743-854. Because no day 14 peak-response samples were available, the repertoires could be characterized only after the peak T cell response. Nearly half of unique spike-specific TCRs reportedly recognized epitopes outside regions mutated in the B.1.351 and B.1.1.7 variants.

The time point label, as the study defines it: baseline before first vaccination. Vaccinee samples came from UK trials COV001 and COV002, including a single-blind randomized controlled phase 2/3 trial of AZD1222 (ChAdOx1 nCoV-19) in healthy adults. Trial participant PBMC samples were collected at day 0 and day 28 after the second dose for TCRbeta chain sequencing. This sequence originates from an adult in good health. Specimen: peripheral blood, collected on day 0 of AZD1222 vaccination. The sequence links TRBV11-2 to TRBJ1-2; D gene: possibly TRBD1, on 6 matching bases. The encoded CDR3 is CASSSQGLSYGYTF. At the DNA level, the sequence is TGTGCCAGCAGCTCTCAGGGGCTCAGCTATGGCTACACCTTC.